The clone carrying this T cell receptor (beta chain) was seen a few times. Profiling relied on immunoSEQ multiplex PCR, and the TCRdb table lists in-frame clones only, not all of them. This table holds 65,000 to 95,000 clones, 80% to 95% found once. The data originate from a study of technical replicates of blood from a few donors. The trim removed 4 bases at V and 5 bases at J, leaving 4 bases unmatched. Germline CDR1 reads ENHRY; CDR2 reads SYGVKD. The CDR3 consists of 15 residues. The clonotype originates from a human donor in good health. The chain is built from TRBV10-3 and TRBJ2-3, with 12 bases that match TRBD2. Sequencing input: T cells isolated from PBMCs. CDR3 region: CAISGLAGAQDTQYF. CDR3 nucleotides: TGTGCCATCAGTGGACTAGCGGGAGCCCAAGATACGCAGTATTTT.